Shown below are 22 T cell receptor beta chains from a single sample sequenced in a study of regulatory T cells in long-lasting Graves disease. Time point defined: persistent/refractory GD, antithyroid drugs over 5 years with positive TRAb. Generation of the TCR library employed RNA extracted from PBMCs. Through Arm-PCR of CDR3 regions and iRepertoire HTBI primers, TCR beta libraries were built. TCRdb re-derived calls from the multiplex PCR reads in MiXCR, one entry per CDR3 protein. The sample records around 400,000 distinct CDR3 sequences, about 20% being singletons. Specimen: peripheral blood mononuclear cells (PBMCs), collected when the disease was refractory, from a patient treated with antithyroid drugs. These receptors all stem from a female donor with Graves disease.

This clonotype was seen a handful of times. The chain employs TRBV15 and TRBJ2-1; 9 bases map to TRBD2. Trimming took 4 bases from V and 9 from J; bases not matched to a gene: 7. The CDR3 consists of 14 residues. Per germline, CDR1 LNHNV and CDR2 YYDKDF (reference sequence). The CDR3 sequence: CATSIAGATAEQFF. Written as DNA, the CDR3 is TGTGCCACCAGCATAGCGGGAGCCACCGCTGAGCAGTTCTTC.

The rearrangement links TRBV7-9 to TRBJ2-2; 9 bases are shared with TRBD1. Losses at the gene ends were 2 bases for V and 3 bases for J; bases not matched to a gene: 7. CDR1 is SEHNR, CDR2 FQNEAQ, per germline (reference sequence). CDR3 size: 17 residues. This CDR3 is CASSLKGQGLDTGELFF. For the CDR3, the DNA is TGTGCCAGCAGCTTAAAGGGACAGGGCCTGGACACCGGGGAGCTGTTTTTT.

There are many counts of this clonotype. The chain recombines TRBV2 with TRBJ1-2, with D uncertain. The CDR3 extends over 12 amino acids. V lost 6 bases to trimming and J lost 2 bases, with 7 bases between them. From germline, CDR1 is SNHLY and CDR2 FYNNEI. CDR3 DNA: TGTGCCAGCAGAAGGTTAAACTATGGCTACACCTTC. It specifies CASRRLNYGYTF.

At least ten counts were recorded for this clonotype. The chain uses TRBV28 and TRBJ2-7; tentatively, D is TRBD1 (5 bases). This CDR3 spans 16 amino acids. Germline CDR1 reads MDHEN; CDR2 reads SYDVKM. The V end lost 3 bases, the J end lost 3 bases, and 18 bases lay between the germline ends. This CDR3 reads CASSFRQGQGYYEQYF. CDR3 DNA: TGTGCCAGCAGTTTCAGGCAGGGTCAAGGTTACTACGAGCAGTACTTC.

This clonotype has more than one count but fewer than ten. The rearrangement links TRBV4-1 to TRBJ2-5; a possible D gene is TRBD2 (6 bases). Germline V gives CDR1 MGHRA, CDR2 YSYEKL. This CDR3 has 17 amino acids. Trimming cost V 0 bases and J 4 bases, with 18 bases left between them. The CDR3 is CASSQDPGLASGETQYF. CDR3 coding DNA: TGCGCCAGCAGCCAAGATCCCGGCCTAGCGTCCGGAGAGACCCAGTACTTC.

The rearrangement links TRBV2 to TRBJ2-1; D possibly corresponds to TRBD1 (6 bases). V shed 6 bases and J shed 5 bases, with 14 bases lying between them. The CDR3 loop spans 14 amino acids. Per germline, CDR1 SNHLY and CDR2 FYNNEI. CDR3: CASSAGTRNNEQFF. The DNA of the CDR3 is TGTGCCAGCAGCGCCGGGACAAGAAACAATGAGCAGTTCTTC.

V is TRBV5-8 and J is TRBJ1-1; TRBD1 matches 11 bases. From germline, CDR1 is SGHTS and CDR2 YDEGEE. Trimming took 5 bases from V and 1 from J; bases not matched to a gene: 4. The CDR3 runs 15 residues. CDR3 protein: CASRWDRGANTEAFF. Here the CDR3 DNA reads TGTGCCAGCAGGTGGGACAGGGGGGCGAACACTGAAGCTTTCTTT.

In its sample, this clonotype was seen many times. The chain is built from TRBV5-1 and TRBJ2-7; 13 nucleotides agree with TRBD2. V trimming: 1 base; J trimming: 7 bases; junction bases outside the gene matches: 2. This CDR3 has 14 amino acids. The germline V gene has CDR1 SGHRS and CDR2 YFSETQ. The chain's CDR3 is CASSLTSGRAEQYF. The CDR3 DNA reads as TGCGCCAGCAGCTTGACTAGCGGGAGGGCTGAGCAGTACTTC. Full variable domain (rest looked up from reference TRBV5-1 and TRBJ2-7): KAGVTQTPRYLIKTRGQQVTLSCSPISGHRSVSWYQQTPGQGLQFLFEYFSETQRNKGNFPGRFSGRQFSNSRSEMNVSTLELGDSALYLCASSLTSGRAEQYFGPGTRLTVT.

This clonotype was seen a handful of times. This rearrangement joins TRBV2 to TRBJ2-3; 13 bases line up with TRBD2. Unmatched junction bases numbered 4, after V lost 8 bases and J lost 14 bases. Germline V gene lookup returns CDR1 SNHLY and CDR2 FYNNEI. This CDR3 has 11 residues. In DNA, the CDR3 is TGTGCCAGCGATGGACTAGCGGGAGTGTATTTT. It specifies CASDGLAGVYF.

This clonotype was seen many times. The V call is TRBV12-3 or TRBV12-4, the J call TRBJ1-2; D is unresolved. V was shortened by 7 bases and J by 7 bases, with 13 bases between the two germline ends. The CDR3 totals 12 residues. In nucleotides, the CDR3 is TGTGCCAGCACCTTATGGGTAGCTGGCTACACCTTC. Protein sequence: CASTLWVAGYTF.

Only a few counts were recorded for this clonotype. A much larger clone lies one base from this, so it may be a read error. The genes are TRBV24-1 and TRBJ1-2; TRBD1 is a possible D gene (6 bases). V lost 5 bases and J 6 bases, leaving 15 bases between the germline ends. Germline V gene lookup returns CDR1 KGHDR and CDR2 SFDVKD. The CDR3 totals 14 residues. The CDR3 DNA is TGTGCCACCAGTGGTTTTCCGGCAGGGGATGGCTACACCTTC. Amino acids: CATSGFPAGDGYTF.

This clonotype appeared once. The junction departs from the called germline gene at one end, perhaps through a read error. The chain uses TRBV10-3 and TRBJ1-2; 7 positions agree with TRBD1. The CDR3 length is 12 residues. Germline V CDR1 and CDR2: ENHRY, SYGVKD. CDR3 amino acids: CAISEAHTTGYF. Written as DNA, the CDR3 is TGTGCCATCAGTGAGGCCCACACGACAGGGTACTTC.

The CDR3 DNA is TGTGCCAGCAGCGTATGGTCAGGGGCAAACTATGGCTACACCTTC. It is translated as CASSVWSGANYGYTF. This chain joins TRBV25-1 and TRBJ1-2; a possible D gene is TRBD1 (6 bases). Trimming left V 6 bases short and J 2 bases short, with 16 bases between. From germline, CDR1 is MGHDK and CDR2 SYGVNS. The CDR3 has 15 amino acids.

This clonotype has only a few counts. The CDR3 region is CASSSGIPNTEAFF. CDR3 sequence (DNA): TGTGCCAGCAGCTCCGGGATCCCGAACACTGAAGCTTTCTTT. The chain links TRBV7-9 to TRBJ1-1; D call uncertain. Trimming left V 4 bases short and J 1 base short, with 10 bases between. CDR1 is SEHNR and CDR2 is FQNEAQ in the germline V gene (reference sequence). This CDR3 is built from 14 residues. The whole variable domain, remainder taken from reference TRBV7-9 and TRBJ1-1, is DTGVSQNPRHKITKRGQNVTFRCDPISEHNRLYWYRQTLGQGPEFLTYFQNEAQLEKSRLLSDRFSAERPKGSFSTLEIQRTEQGDSAMYLCASSSGIPNTEAFFGQGTRLTVV.

The chain is built from TRBV20-1 and TRBJ2-5, with 7 bases that match TRBD2. This CDR3 is 14 amino acids long. With V trimmed by 0 bases and J by 4 bases, 5 bases remained unmatched. CDR1 DFQATT and CDR2 SNEGSKA come from the germline V gene (reference sequence). The CDR3 here is CSAREGLSAETQYF. The DNA for the CDR3 is TGCAGTGCTAGAGAGGGACTAAGCGCAGAGACCCAGTACTTC.

This clonotype was seen ten or more times. The V gene is TRBV6-1, the J gene TRBJ2-7; D assignment may be TRBD1 or TRBD2 (7 bases each). Germline V lookup: CDR1 MNHNS, CDR2 SASEGT. CDR3 length: 15 residues. V was clipped by 5 bases and J by 0 bases, with 14 bases between them. The CDR3 DNA reads TGTGCCAGCAGTCTCACAGGGGACTACTCCTACGAGCAGTACTTC. Protein sequence: CASSLTGDYSYEQYF.

The chain recombines TRBV5-1 with TRBJ2-5; D possibly corresponds to TRBD1 (6 bases). The CDR3 sequence is 15 residues long. V lost 0 bases, J lost 5 bases, and 14 bases lay in between. Germline V gene sequence: CDR1 SGHRS, CDR2 YFSETQ. The DNA for the CDR3 is TGCGCCAGCAGCTTGGCCCAAACAGGGATCGAGACCCAGTACTTC. It is translated as CASSLAQTGIETQYF. The whole variable domain, remainder taken from reference TRBV5-1 and TRBJ2-5, is KAGVTQTPRYLIKTRGQQVTLSCSPISGHRSVSWYQQTPGQGLQFLFEYFSETQRNKGNFPGRFSGRQFSNSRSEMNVSTLELGDSALYLCASSLAQTGIETQYFGPGTRLLVL.

Ten or more counts support this clonotype. The genes are TRBV2 and TRBJ2-7, with unresolved D. V lost 6 bases and J 5 bases, leaving 14 bases between the germline ends. The CDR3 consists of 13 residues. Per germline, CDR1 SNHLY and CDR2 FYNNEI. The chain's CDR3 is CASSPTKTNEQYF. The CDR3 DNA is TGTGCCAGCAGCCCAACTAAGACGAACGAGCAGTACTTC.

This clonotype has at least ten counts. The rearrangement joins TRBV7-2 to TRBJ1-2, with 8 bases aligning to TRBD1. The CDR3 loop spans 17 amino acids. Germline V CDR1 and CDR2: SGHTA, FQGNSA. Trimming cost V 1 base and J 4 bases; bases outside gene matches: 11. CDR3 DNA sequence: TGTGCCAGCAGCTTAGTCCCCGCAGGACAGGGCGCCTATGGCTACACCTTC. Protein product: CASSLVPAGQGAYGYTF. The complete variable domain, with remaining parts taken from reference TRBV7-2 and TRBJ1-2, reads GAGVSQSPSNKVTEKGKDVELRCDPISGHTALYWYRQSLGQGLEFLIYFQGNSAPDKSGLPSDRFSAERTGGSVSTLTIQRTQQEDSAVYLCASSLVPAGQGAYGYTFGSGTRLTVV.

This clonotype showed up many times. The rearrangement joins TRBV28 to TRBJ2-5; TRBD2 aligns across 7 bases. The V segment lost 6 bases and the J segment 5 bases; nucleotides outside the gene matches: 9. The CDR3 has 14 amino acids. Germline V gives CDR1 MDHEN, CDR2 SYDVKM. This CDR3 reads CASRTGGVVETQYF. CDR3 sequence (DNA): TGTGCCAGCAGAACGGGGGGAGTGGTTGAGACCCAGTACTTC. Together with reference TRBV28 and TRBJ2-5, the CDR3 gives the full variable domain: DVKVTQSSRYLVKRTGEKVFLECVQDMDHENMFWYRQDPGLGLRLIYFSYDVKMKEKGDIPEGYSVSREKKERFSLILESASTNQTSMYLCASRTGGVVETQYFGPGTRLLVL.

This clonotype has ten or more counts. The V gene is TRBV28, the J gene TRBJ2-7; TRBD1 or TRBD2 may be the D gene (6 bases each). V shed 2 bases and J shed 5 bases, with 10 bases lying between them. CDR3 length: 13 amino acids. Germline V gene data show CDR1 as MDHEN and CDR2 as SYDVKM. The DNA for the CDR3 is TGTGCCAGCAGTTTAGGGGGGCTGGACGAGCAGTACTTC. It yields the protein CASSLGGLDEQYF.

V gene TRBV7-8 combines with J gene TRBJ2-4; 11 positions agree with TRBD1. Trimming at V came to 1 base and at J to 2 bases, leaving 4 bases not matched to a gene. In germline, CDR1 is SGHVS, CDR2 FQNEAQ. The CDR3 extends over 17 amino acids. The CDR3, as DNA: TGTGCCAGCAGCTTAGGGACAGGGGGCCAGTCCAAAAACATTCAGTACTTC. Protein: CASSLGTGGQSKNIQYF.